The T cell receptor (beta chain) under discussion was sequenced for a study of blood T cell repertoires in COVID-19. Study-level background: Acute-phase and convalescent COVID-19 samples originated in the United States, Italy and Spain. In each case, the material was cDNA or gDNA derived from T cells, B-cell-depleted T cells, or PBMCs.

In the source study's methods: Estimates of nucleated cell counts were drawn from the amplification of reference gene primers. Here immunoSEQ multiplex PCR was the method, and the copy in TCRdb shows in-frame clones only, minus some. That table furnishes V, J and clone size, whereas the DNA furnished D and trimming. The sample has more than 150,000 clones, roughly three quarters seen once; the top ten hold roughly 17%. V was pared by 11 bases and J by 2 bases, with 8 bases of the junction left unmatched. The CDR3 spans 14 residues. The V gene's germline CDR1 is KGHDR and CDR2 SFDVKD. The sequencing input was peripheral blood. The rearrangement links TRBV24-1 to TRBJ2-3; 8 positions match TRBD2. This TCR came from a man aged 55-75 years with active or convalescent COVID-19. The CDR3 reads CAIAGGVPTDTQYF. DNA of the CDR3: TGTGCCATCGCGGGGGGAGTTCCCACAGATACGCAGTATTTT.